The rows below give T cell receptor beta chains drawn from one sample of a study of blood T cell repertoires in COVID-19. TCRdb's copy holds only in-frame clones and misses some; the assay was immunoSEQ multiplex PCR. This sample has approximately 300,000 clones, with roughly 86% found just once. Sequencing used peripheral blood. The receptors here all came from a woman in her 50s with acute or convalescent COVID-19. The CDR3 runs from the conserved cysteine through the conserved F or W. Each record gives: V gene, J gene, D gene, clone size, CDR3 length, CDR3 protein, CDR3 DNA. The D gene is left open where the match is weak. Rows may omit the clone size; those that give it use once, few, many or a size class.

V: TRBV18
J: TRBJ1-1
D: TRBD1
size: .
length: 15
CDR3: CASSKQQGAGAEAFF
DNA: TGTGCCAGCTCAAAGCAGCAGGGGGCGGGTGCTGAAGCTTTCTTT

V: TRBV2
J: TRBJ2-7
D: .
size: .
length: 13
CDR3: CASHHPWAPEQYF
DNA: TGTGCCAGCCATCACCCTTGGGCGCCCGAGCAGTACTTC

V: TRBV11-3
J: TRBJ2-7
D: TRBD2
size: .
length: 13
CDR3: CASSYSGGYEQYF
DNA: TGTGCCAGCAGCTACAGCGGGGGGTACGAGCAGTACTTC

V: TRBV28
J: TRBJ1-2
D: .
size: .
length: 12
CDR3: CASSAPVGGYTF
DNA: TGTGCCAGCAGTGCCCCAGTGGGCGGCTACACCTTC

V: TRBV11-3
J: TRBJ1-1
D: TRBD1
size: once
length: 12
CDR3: CASSLHRGEAFF
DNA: TGTGCCAGCAGCTTACACAGGGGTGAAGCTTTCTTT

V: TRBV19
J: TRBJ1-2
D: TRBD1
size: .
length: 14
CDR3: CASSIVGGGSVYTF
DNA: TGTGCCAGTAGTATAGTCGGAGGGGGCAGTGTCTACACCTTC

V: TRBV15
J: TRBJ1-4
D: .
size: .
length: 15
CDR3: CATSRGQHSPEKLFF
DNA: TGTGCCACCAGCAGAGGACAGCACTCCCCTGAAAAACTGTTTTTT

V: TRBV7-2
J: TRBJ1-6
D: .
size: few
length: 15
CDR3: CASSLVGRVNSPLHF
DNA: TGTGCCAGCAGCTTAGTCGGTCGGGTTAATTCACCCCTCCACTTT

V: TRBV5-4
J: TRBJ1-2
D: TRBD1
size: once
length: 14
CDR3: CASRYTGTDYGYTF
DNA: TGTGCCAGCAGATATACCGGGACAGACTATGGCTACACCTTC

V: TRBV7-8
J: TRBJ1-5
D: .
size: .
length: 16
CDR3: CASSPQGQGNNQPQHF
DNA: TGTGCCAGCAGCCCCCAGGGGCAGGGCAATAATCAGCCCCAGCATTTT

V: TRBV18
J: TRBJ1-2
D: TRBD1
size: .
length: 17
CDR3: CASSAFDSGTEGNGYTF
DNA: TGTGCCAGCTCAGCATTCGATTCCGGGACAGAGGGAAATGGCTACACCTTC

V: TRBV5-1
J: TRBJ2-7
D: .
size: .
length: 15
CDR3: CASSIAARSSYEQYF
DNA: TGCGCCAGCAGCATAGCAGCGAGGAGCTCCTACGAGCAGTACTTC

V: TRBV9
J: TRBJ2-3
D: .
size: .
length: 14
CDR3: CASSVERDTDTQYF
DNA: TGTGCCAGCAGCGTAGAGCGAGACACAGATACGCAGTATTTT

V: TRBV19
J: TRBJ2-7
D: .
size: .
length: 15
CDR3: CASSILSGINYEQYF
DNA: TGTGCCAGTAGTATTTTATCGGGGATTAACTACGAGCAGTACTTC

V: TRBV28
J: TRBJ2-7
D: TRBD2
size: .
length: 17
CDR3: CASSFVRWTSGSNEQYF
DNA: TGTGCCAGCAGTTTCGTGCGTTGGACTAGCGGGAGCAACGAGCAGTACTTC

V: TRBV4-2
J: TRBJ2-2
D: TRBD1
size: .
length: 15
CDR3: CASSQGYRGSGELFF
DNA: TGTGCCAGCAGCCAAGGATACAGGGGATCGGGGGAGCTGTTTTTT

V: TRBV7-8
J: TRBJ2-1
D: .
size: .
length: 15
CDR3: CASSFLEGSYNEQFF
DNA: TGTGCCAGCAGCTTCTTGGAGGGCTCCTACAATGAGCAGTTCTTC

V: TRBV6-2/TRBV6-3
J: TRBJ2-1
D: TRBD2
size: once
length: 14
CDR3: CASSYGLAGDEQFF
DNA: TGTGCCAGCAGTTACGGACTAGCGGGAGATGAGCAGTTCTTC

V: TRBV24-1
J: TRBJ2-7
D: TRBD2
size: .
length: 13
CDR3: CATAGGHSYEQYF
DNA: TGTGCCACAGCGGGAGGGCACTCCTACGAGCAGTACTTC

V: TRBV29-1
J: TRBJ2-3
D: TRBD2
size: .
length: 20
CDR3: CSVEGLNSRTSGGSTDTQYF
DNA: TGCAGCGTTGAAGGGTTGAACAGTCGAACTAGCGGGGGAAGCACAGATACGCAGTATTTT

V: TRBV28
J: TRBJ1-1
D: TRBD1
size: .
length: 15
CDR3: CASRTGGFLGTEAFF
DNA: TGTGCCAGCAGAACAGGGGGCTTTCTCGGGACTGAAGCTTTCTTT

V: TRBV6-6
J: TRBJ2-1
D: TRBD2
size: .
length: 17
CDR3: CASSPRTSGRDGNEQFF
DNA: TGTGCCAGCAGTCCCAGGACTAGCGGGAGGGACGGCAATGAGCAGTTCTTC